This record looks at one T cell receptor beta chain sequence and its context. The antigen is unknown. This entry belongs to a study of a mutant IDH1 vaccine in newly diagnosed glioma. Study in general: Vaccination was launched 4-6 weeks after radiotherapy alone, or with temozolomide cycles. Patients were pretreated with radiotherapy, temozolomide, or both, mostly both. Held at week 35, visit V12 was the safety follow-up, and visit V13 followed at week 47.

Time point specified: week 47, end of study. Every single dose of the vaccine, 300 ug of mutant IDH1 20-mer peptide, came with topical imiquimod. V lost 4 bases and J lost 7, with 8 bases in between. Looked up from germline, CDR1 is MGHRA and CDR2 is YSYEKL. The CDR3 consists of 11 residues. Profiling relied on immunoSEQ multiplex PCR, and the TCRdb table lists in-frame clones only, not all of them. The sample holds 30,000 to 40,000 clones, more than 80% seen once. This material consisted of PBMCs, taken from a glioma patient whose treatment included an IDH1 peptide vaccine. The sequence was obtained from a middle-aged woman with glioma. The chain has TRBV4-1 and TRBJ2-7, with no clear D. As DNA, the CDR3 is TGCGCCAGCAGCCGGGCAGCGGAGCAGTACTTC. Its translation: CASSRAAEQYF.